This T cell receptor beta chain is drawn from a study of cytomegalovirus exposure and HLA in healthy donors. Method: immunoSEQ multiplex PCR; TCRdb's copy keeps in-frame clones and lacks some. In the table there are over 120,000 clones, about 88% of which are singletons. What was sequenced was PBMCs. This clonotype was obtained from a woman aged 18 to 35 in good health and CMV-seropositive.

CDR3 loop: CASRIAGGLEQFF. In DNA form, the CDR3 reads TGTGCCAGCAGGATAGCGGGGGGCCTTGAGCAGTTCTTC. This chain links TRBV6-1 with TRBJ2-1, with 10 bases fitting TRBD2. The length of the CDR3 is 13 residues. The ends lost 6 bases at V and 9 bases at J; junction bases unmatched: 5. In germline, CDR1 is MNHNS, CDR2 SASEGT.